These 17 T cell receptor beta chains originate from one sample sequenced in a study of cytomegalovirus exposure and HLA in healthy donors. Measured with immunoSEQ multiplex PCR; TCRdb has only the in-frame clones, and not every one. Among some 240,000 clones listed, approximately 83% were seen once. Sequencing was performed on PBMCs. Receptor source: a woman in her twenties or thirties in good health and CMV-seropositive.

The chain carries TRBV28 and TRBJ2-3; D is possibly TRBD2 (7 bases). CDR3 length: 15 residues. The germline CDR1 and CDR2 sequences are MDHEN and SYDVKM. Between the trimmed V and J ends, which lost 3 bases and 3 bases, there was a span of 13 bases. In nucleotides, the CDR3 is TGTGCCAGCAGTTTTGGGGGGGCGGAAACAGATACGCAGTATTTT. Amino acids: CASSFGGAETDTQYF.

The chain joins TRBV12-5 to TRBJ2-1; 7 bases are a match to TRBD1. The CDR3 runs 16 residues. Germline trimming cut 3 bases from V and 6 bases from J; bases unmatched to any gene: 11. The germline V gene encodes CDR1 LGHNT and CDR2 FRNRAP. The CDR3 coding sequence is TGTGCTAGTGGTTTCGTGGGACAGAATAAACCCAATGAGCAGTTCTTC. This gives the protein CASGFVGQNKPNEQFF.

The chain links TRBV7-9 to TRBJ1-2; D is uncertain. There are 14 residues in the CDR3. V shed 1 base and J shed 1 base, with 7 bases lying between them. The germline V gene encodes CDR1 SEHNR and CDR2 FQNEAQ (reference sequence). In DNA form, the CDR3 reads TGTGCCAGCAGCTTAGTACGGGGTAACTATGGCTACACCTTC. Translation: CASSLVRGNYGYTF.

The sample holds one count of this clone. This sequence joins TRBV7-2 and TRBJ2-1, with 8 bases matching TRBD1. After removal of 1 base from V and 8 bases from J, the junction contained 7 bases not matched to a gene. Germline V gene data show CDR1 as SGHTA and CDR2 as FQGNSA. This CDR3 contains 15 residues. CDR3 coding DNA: TGTGCCAGCAGCTTAGTGGGCCAGGGGGCCCATGAGCAGTTCTTC. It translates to CASSLVGQGAHEQFF.

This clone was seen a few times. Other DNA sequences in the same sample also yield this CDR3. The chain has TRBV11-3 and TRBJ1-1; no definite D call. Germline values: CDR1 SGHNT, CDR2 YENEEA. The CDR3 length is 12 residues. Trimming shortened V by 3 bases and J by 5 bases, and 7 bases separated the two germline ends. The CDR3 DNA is TGTGCCAGCAGCTTTTCGGGTACTGAAGCTTTCTTT. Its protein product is CASSFSGTEAFF.

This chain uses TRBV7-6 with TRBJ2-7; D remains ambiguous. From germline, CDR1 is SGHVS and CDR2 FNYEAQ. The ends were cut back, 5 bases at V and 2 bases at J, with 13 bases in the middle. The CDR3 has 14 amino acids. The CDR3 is CASSPGGGPYEQYF. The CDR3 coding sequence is TGTGCCAGCAGCCCGGGTGGTGGTCCCTACGAGCAGTACTTC.

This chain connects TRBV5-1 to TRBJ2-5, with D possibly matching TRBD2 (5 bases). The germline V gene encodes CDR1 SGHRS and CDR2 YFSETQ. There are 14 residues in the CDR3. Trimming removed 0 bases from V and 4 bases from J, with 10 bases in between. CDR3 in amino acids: CASSLGGPGETQYF. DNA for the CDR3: TGCGCCAGCAGCTTGGGCGGGCCGGGAGAGACCCAGTACTTC.

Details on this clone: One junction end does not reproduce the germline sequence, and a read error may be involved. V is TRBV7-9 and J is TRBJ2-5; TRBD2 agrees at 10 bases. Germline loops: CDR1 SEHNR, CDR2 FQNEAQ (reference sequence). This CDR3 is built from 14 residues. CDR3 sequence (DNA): TGTGCCAGCAGCCTAGCGGGAGTAGGAGAGACCCAGTACTTC. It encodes CASSLAGVGETQYF. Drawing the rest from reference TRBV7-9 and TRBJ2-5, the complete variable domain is DTGVSQNPRHKITKRGQNVTFRCDPISEHNRLYWYRQTLGQGPEFLTYFQNEAQLEKSRLLSDRFSAERPKGSFSTLEIQRTEQGDSAMYLCASSLAGVGETQYFGPGTRLLVL.

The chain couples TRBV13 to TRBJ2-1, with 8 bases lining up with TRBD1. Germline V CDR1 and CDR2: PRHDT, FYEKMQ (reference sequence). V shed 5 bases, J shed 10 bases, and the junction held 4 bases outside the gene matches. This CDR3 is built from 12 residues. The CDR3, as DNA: TGTGCCAGCAGCCCTGACAGGGGCGAGCAGTTCTTC. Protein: CASSPDRGEQFF. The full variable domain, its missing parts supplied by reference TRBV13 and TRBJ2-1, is AAGVIQSPRHLIKEKRETATLKCYPIPRHDTVYWYQQGPGQDPQFLISFYEKMQSDKGSIPDRFSAQQFSDYHSELNMSSLELGDSALYFCASSPDRGEQFFGPGTRLTVL.

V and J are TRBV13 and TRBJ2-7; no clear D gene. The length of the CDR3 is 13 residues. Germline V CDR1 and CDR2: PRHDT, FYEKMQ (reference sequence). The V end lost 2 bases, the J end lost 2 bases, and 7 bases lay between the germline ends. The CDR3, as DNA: TGTGCCAGCAGCTTATTGGGCACCTACGAGCAGTACTTC. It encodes CASSLLGTYEQYF.

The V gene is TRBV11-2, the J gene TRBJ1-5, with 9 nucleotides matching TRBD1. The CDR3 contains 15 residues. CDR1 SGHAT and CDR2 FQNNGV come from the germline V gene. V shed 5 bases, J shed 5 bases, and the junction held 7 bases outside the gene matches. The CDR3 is CASSRYRGPDQPQHF. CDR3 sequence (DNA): TGTGCCAGCAGCCGCTACAGGGGGCCCGATCAGCCCCAGCATTTT.

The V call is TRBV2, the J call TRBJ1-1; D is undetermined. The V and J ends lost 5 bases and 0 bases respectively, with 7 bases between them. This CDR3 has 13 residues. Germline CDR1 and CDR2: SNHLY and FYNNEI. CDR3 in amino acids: CASSPSVNTEAFF. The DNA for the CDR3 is TGTGCCAGCAGTCCCTCGGTGAACACTGAAGCTTTCTTT.

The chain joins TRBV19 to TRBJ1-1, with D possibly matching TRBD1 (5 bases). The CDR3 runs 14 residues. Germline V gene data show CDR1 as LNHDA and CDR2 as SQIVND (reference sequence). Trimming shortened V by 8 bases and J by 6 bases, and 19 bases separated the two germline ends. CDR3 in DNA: TGTGCCAGTTCCCTTCTATGGGGGGGGGCTGAAGCTTTCTTT. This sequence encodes CASSLLWGGAEAFF. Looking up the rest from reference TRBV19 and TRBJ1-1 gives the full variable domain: DGGITQSPKYLFRKEGQNVTLSCEQNLNHDAMYWYRQDPGQGLRLIYYSQIVNDFQKGDIAEGYSVSREKKESFPLTVTSAQKNPTAFYLCASSLLWGGAEAFFGQGTRLTVV.

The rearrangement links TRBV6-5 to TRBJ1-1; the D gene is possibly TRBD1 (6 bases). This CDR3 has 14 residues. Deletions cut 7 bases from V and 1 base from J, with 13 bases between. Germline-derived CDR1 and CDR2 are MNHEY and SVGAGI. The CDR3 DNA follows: TGTGCCAGCAAACGGGACATAACGAACACTGAAGCTTTCTTT. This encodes CASKRDITNTEAFF.

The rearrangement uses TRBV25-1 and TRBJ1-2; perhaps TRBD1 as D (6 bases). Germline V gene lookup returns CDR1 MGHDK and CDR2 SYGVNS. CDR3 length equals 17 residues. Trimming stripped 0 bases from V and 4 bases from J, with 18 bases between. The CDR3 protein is CASSEYFSRTDFYGYTF. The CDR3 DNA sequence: TGTGCCAGCAGTGAATATTTCTCTAGGACAGACTTCTATGGCTACACCTTC.

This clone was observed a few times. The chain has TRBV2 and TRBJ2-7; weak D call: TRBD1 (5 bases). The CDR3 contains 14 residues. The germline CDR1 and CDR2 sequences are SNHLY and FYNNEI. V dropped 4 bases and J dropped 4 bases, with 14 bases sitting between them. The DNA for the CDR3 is TGTGCCAGCAGTGGCGACAGTGGAAATTACGAGCAGTACTTC. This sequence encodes CASSGDSGNYEQYF.

CDR3 in amino acids: CASSLFGGDSYMNTEAFF. CDR3 nucleotide sequence: TGTGCCAGCAGTTTATTTGGCGGAGACTCGTATATGAACACTGAAGCTTTCTTT. The chain links TRBV27 to TRBJ1-1; D unresolved. Trimming removed 1 base at V and 0 bases at J, with 18 bases between. Germline CDR1 reads MNHEY; CDR2 reads SMNVEV (reference sequence). This CDR3 is 18 amino acids long.